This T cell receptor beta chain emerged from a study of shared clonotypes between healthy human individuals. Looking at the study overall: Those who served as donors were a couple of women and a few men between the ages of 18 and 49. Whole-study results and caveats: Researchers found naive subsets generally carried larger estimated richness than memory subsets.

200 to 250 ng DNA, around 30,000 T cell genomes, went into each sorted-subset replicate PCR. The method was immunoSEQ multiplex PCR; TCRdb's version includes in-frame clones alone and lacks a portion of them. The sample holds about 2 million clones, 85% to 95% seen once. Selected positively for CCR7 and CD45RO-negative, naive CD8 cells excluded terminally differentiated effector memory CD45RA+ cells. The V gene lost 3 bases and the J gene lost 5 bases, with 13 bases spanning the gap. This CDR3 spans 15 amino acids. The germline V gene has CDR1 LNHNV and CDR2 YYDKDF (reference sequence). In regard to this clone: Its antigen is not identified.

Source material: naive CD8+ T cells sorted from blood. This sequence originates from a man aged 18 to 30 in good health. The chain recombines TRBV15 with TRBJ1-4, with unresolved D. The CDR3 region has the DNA TGTGCCACCAGCAGTGGGAGGGAGCGGAATGAAAAACTGTTTTTT. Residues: CATSSGRERNEKLFF.